Given below is one T cell receptor beta chain in context. Its antigen is as yet unknown. The whole isolated RNA underwent reverse transcription, so sequencing captured expressed TCRB transcripts. The method was immunoSEQ multiplex PCR; TCRdb's version includes in-frame clones alone and lacks a portion of them. The data hold roughly 50,000 clones, with about 40% observed a single time. This specimen belongs to a study of beta chain features in type 1 diabetes. Germline loops: CDR1 SGHRS, CDR2 YFSETQ. V gave up 0 bases and J gave up 10 bases, with 14 bases separating them. The CDR3 runs to 14 residues. Study results and limitations: Researchers report that Type 1 diabetes patients had moderately but significantly shorter TCRB CDR3s across all four CD4+ subsets. Over-representation of high TCR-expressing cells was a possible consequence of cDNA sequencing. Within the patient group, naive, central memory and Treg TCRB repertoires appeared more similar to each other than within healthy donors.

Isolation of CD4+ naive, central memory, regulatory and stem cell-like memory cells was achieved by sorting via CD45RO/CCR7/CD25/CD127/CD95/CD27. The sample taken for sequencing was Tregs from blood. This TCR was sampled from a man aged 25 to 40 with type 1 diabetes. This chain uses TRBV5-1 with TRBJ2-1; a weak D match, TRBD2 (6 bases). The CDR3 is CASSLGLVVIEQFF. For the CDR3, the DNA is TGCGCCAGCAGCTTGGGACTAGTAGTCATAGAGCAGTTCTTC.